The rows below give T cell receptor beta chains drawn from one sample of a study of CD8 T cells in Susac syndrome. A single record per CDR3 protein comes from TCRdb applying MiXCR to the immunoSEQ multiplex PCR reads. Of approximately 190,000 distinct CDR3 sequences in the sample, under 97% are singletons; the top ten hold approximately 0.098%. Sequences were obtained from CD4+ T cells from PBMCs. These TCRs come from a human donor with Susac syndrome. CDR3s include the opening cysteine and the closing phenylalanine or tryptophan. The D gene is left open where the match is weak. Size is omitted from some rows. Given values are once, few, many or a class for expanded clones.

d_gene: NA; j_gene: TRBJ2-5; abundance: NA; v_gene: TRBV11-2; CDR3aa: CASSRGLTVQETQYF; CDR3nt: TGTGCCAGCAGCCGCGGGTTGACGGTCCAAGAGACCCAGTACTTC
d_gene: NA; j_gene: TRBJ1-4; abundance: once; v_gene: TRBV28; CDR3aa: CASSKGRSTNEKLFF; CDR3nt: TGTGCCAGCAGTAAGGGACGATCAACTAATGAAAAACTGTTTTTT
d_gene: NA; j_gene: TRBJ2-7; abundance: NA; v_gene: TRBV5-1; CDR3aa: CASSLEPSSYEQYF; CDR3nt: TGCGCCAGCAGCTTGGAACCGAGCTCCTACGAGCAGTACTTC
d_gene: NA; j_gene: TRBJ1-6; abundance: NA; v_gene: TRBV27; CDR3aa: CASSLIRNSPLHF; CDR3nt: TGTGCCAGCAGTTTAATTCGTAATTCACCCCTCCACTTT
d_gene: TRBD1; j_gene: TRBJ1-5; abundance: NA; v_gene: TRBV12-3/TRBV12-4; CDR3aa: CASSPGTGLNQPQHF; CDR3nt: TGTGCCAGCAGTCCCGGGACAGGCCTAAATCAGCCCCAGCATTTT
d_gene: NA; j_gene: TRBJ1-5; abundance: NA; v_gene: TRBV2; CDR3aa: CASRKGGGNQPQHF; CDR3nt: TGTGCCAGCAGAAAAGGGGGAGGCAATCAGCCCCAGCATTTT
d_gene: NA; j_gene: TRBJ1-1; abundance: NA; v_gene: TRBV18; CDR3aa: CASSQGRTEAFF; CDR3nt: TGTGCCAGCTCACAGGGGAGAACTGAAGCTTTCTTT
d_gene: NA; j_gene: TRBJ1-4; abundance: NA; v_gene: TRBV30; CDR3aa: CAWMERAWNEKLFF; CDR3nt: TGTGCCTGGATGGAAAGGGCATGGAACGAAAAACTGTTTTTT
d_gene: NA; j_gene: TRBJ2-1; abundance: NA; v_gene: TRBV15; CDR3aa: CATSRPLGNEQFF; CDR3nt: TGTGCCACCAGCAGACCTTTGGGCAATGAGCAGTTCTTC
d_gene: TRBD1; j_gene: TRBJ1-6; abundance: NA; v_gene: TRBV28; CDR3aa: CASRPGGARGNSPLHF; CDR3nt: TGTGCCAGCAGACCAGGGGGCGCGAGAGGCAATTCACCCCTCCACTTT
d_gene: NA; j_gene: TRBJ2-7; abundance: once; v_gene: TRBV28; CDR3aa: CASSFEGMIGREQYF; CDR3nt: TGTGCCAGCAGTTTCGAGGGGATGATAGGGCGCGAGCAGTACTTC
d_gene: NA; j_gene: TRBJ1-1; abundance: once; v_gene: TRBV29-1; CDR3aa: CSVEETGGRTEAFF; CDR3nt: TGCAGCGTTGAAGAGACGGGGGGGAGGACTGAAGCTTTCTTT
d_gene: NA; j_gene: TRBJ1-5; abundance: NA; v_gene: TRBV16; CDR3aa: CASSQSKGGVQPQHF; CDR3nt: TGTGCCAGCAGCCAATCGAAAGGAGGAGTTCAGCCCCAGCATTTT
d_gene: TRBD1; j_gene: TRBJ1-1; abundance: NA; v_gene: TRBV27; CDR3aa: CASRQPGQRLPGGEAFF; CDR3nt: TGTGCCAGCAGACAACCGGGACAGCGTCTCCCCGGTGGTGAAGCTTTCTTT